This TCR beta chain came from a study of regulatory T cells in long-lasting Graves disease. Building of the TCR beta libraries involved iRepertoire HTBI primers and Arm-PCR of CDR3 regions. TCRdb ran MiXCR on the multiplex PCR reads and lists one entry per CDR3 protein. The profile covers hundreds of thousands of distinct CDR3 sequences, with less than 20% appearing a single time and just under 30% taken by the ten largest. General study results and limits: Whereas new patients shared about 980 public clonotypes, persistent patients shared more, at about 2,500.

This clonotype appeared many times. Its matching antigen is unknown. Time point defined: persistent/refractory GD, antithyroid drugs over 5 years with positive TRAb. RNA from PBMCs was the source of the TCR library. Patients were from an endocrinology department in Xi'an, China. The sequences come from peripheral blood mononuclear cells (PBMCs), collected when the disease was refractory, from a patient treated with antithyroid drugs. This sequence originates from a female donor with Graves disease.

The chain's CDR3 is CASSYSPSGTYEQYF. Written as DNA, the CDR3 is TGTGCCAGCAGTTACTCGCCTAGCGGAACCTACGAGCAGTACTTC. This chain connects TRBV6-5 to TRBJ2-7, with 7 bases matching TRBD2. The CDR3 totals 15 residues. Germline CDR1 reads MNHEY; CDR2 reads SVGAGI. Germline trimming cut 0 bases from V and 2 bases from J; bases unmatched to any gene: 4.